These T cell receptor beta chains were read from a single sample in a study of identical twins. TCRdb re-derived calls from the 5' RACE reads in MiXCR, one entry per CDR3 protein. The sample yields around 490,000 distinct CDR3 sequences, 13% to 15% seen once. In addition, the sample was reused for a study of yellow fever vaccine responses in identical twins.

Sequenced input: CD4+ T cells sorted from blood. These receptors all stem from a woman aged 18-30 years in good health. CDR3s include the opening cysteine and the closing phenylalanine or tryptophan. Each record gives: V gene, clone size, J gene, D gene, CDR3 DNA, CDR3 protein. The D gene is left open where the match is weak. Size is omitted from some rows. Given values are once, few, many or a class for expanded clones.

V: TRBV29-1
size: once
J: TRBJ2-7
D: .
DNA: TGCAGCGTTGGGAACGAGCAGTACTTC
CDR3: CSVGNEQYF

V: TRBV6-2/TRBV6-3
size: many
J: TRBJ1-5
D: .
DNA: TGTGCCAGCAGTACCGGAACGGGCAATCAGCCCCAGCATTTT
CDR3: CASSTGTGNQPQHF

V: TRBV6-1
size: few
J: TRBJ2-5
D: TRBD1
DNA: TGTGCCAGCAGACGGACAGGGGGTATGGAGACCCAGTACTTC
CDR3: CASRRTGGMETQYF

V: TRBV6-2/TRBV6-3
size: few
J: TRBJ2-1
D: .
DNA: TGTGCCAGCAGTTACGCGGCTGTGGGAACCGGGGCCTTATCCTACAATGAGCAGTTCTTC
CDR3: CASSYAAVGTGALSYNEQFF

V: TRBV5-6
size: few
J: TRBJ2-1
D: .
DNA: TGTGCCAGCAGCTCTCTTAGGGGGGAAGGACAGTTCTTC
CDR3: CASSSLRGEGQFF

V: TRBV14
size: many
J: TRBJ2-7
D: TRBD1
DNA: TGTGCCAGCAGTCTACAGGGGGCCTACGAGCAGTACTTC
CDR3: CASSLQGAYEQYF

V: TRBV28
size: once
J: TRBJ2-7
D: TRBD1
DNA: TGTGCCAGCAGTTTCTCCAGGACAGGGTTTTACGAGCAGTACTTC
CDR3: CASSFSRTGFYEQYF

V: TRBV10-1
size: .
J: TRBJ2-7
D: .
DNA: TGCGCCAGTCCAGGGTGTCCCCCTTACGGGATCGAGCAGTACTTC
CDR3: CASPGCPPYGIEQYF

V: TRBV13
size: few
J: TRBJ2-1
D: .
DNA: TGTGCCAGCAGCTTAGCGGGGTGGAATGAGCAGTTCTTC
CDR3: CASSLAGWNEQFF

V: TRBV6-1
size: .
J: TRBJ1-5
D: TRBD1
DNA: TGTGCCAGCGCTGACCGGGACAGGGGAAGCAATCAGCCCCAGCATTTT
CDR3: CASADRDRGSNQPQHF

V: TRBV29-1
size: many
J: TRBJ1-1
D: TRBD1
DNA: TGCAGCGTTCGTGGACAGGGCGCCTCAAACACTGAAGCTTTCTTT
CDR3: CSVRGQGASNTEAFF

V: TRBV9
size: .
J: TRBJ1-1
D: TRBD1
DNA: TGTGCCAGCAGCGTAGCTGTGACAGGGGTTGACGCTGAAGCTTTCTTT
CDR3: CASSVAVTGVDAEAFF

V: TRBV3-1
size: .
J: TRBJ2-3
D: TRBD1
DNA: TGTGCCAGCAGGGACAGGTCGTTGGATACGCAGTATTTT
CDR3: CASRDRSLDTQYF

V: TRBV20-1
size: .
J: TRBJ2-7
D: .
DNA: TGCAGTGCTAGTGGTCCGACAGGGCAGTACTTC
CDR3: CSASGPTGQYF

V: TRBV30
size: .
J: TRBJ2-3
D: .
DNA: TGTGCCTGGTCAACTAGTGCGGATACGCAGTATTTT
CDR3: CAWSTSADTQYF

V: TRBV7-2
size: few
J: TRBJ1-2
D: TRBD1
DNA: TGTGCCAGCAGCTTCCGACCCGGGACAGGGGACCTCGAGGGCTACACCTTC
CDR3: CASSFRPGTGDLEGYTF

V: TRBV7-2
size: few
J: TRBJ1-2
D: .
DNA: TGTGCCAGCAGCGCCGGGGGGGCTGTAAACTATGGCTACACCTTC
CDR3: CASSAGGAVNYGYTF

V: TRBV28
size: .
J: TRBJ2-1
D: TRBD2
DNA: TGTGCCAGCACCCCCGGGTTAGCGGGGGGCTACTCCTACAATGAGCAGTTCTTC
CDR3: CASTPGLAGGYSYNEQFF

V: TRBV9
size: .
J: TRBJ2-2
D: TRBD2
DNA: TGTGCCAGCAGCGTAGGTGGACTAGCGGGAGCGACCACCGGGGAGCTGTTTTTT
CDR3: CASSVGGLAGATTGELFF

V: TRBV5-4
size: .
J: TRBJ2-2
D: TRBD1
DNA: TGTGCCAGCAGCCCGGAGGGACAGGGGACCGGGGAGCTGTTTTTT
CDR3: CASSPEGQGTGELFF

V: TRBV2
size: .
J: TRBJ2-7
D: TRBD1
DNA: TGTGCCAGCAGTTACCAACAGGGGGCAGCTAGCGAGCAGTACTTC
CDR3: CASSYQQGAASEQYF

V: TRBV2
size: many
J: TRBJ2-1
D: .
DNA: TGTGCCAGCAGACAGGACAACTCCTACAATGAGCAGTTCTTC
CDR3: CASRQDNSYNEQFF

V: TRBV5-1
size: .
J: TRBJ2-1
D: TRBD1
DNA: TGCGCCAGCAGCTTCGATGGACAGGTCAATGAGCAGTTCTTC
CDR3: CASSFDGQVNEQFF

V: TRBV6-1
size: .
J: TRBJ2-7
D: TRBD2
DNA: TGTGCCAGCAGCCTCGGACTAGCGGGGGGGATCTACGAGCAGTACTTC
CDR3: CASSLGLAGGIYEQYF

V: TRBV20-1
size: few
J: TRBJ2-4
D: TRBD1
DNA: TGCAGTGCGCGGACAGGGCTAGCCAAAAACATTCAGTACTTC
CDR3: CSARTGLAKNIQYF

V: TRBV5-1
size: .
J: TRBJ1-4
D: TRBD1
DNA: TGCGCCAGCAGCTTCCGACAGGGGAGGAAGGAAAAACTGTTTTTT
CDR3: CASSFRQGRKEKLFF

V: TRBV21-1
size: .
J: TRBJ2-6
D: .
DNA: TGTGCCAGCAGCCAGCAGGGCGGAACTGGGGCCAACGTCCTGACTTTC
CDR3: CASSQQGGTGANVLTF

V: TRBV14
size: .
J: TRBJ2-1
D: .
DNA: TGTGCCAGCAGCCAAGATGGTGGAGGGCCGTGGGAGCAGTTCTTC
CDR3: CASSQDGGGPWEQFF

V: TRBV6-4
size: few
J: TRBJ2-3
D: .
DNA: TGTGCCAGCAGTGTAGCGGAGTTCACAGATACGCAGTATTTT
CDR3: CASSVAEFTDTQYF

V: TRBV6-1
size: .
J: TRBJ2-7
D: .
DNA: TGTGCCAGCAGTGAAGGTACAACTCCCTCCTACGAGCAGTACTTC
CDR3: CASSEGTTPSYEQYF

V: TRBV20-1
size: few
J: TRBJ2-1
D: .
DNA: TGCAGTGCGCGTCCGCGGGGCAGCTCCTACAATGAGCAGTTCTTC
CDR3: CSARPRGSSYNEQFF

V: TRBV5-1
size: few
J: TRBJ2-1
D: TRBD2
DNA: TGCGCCAGCAGCTTAACTAGCGGGAGGTACAATGAGCAGTTCTTC
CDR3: CASSLTSGRYNEQFF

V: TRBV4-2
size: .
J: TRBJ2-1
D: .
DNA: TGTGCCAGCAGCCAGCGACTCGACAATGAGCAGTTCTTC
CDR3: CASSQRLDNEQFF

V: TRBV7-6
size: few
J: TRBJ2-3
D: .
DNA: TGTGCCAGCAGCTTTTGGCTGGATACGCAGTATTTT
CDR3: CASSFWLDTQYF

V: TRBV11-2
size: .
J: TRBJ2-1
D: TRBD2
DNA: TGTGCCAGCAGCTCTACCGCGGGAGTGAATGAGCAGTTCTTC
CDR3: CASSSTAGVNEQFF

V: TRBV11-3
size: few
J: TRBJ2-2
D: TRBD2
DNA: TGTGCCAGCAGCTCCCGGGGGGCGAACACCGGGGAGCTGTTTTTT
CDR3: CASSSRGANTGELFF

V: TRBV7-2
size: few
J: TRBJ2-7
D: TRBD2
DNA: TGTGCCAGCAGCCGTAGCGGGGACGGTTTAAGCGAGCAGTACTTC
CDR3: CASSRSGDGLSEQYF

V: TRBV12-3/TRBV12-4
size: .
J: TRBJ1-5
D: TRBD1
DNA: TGTGCCAGCAGACAACAGGGGATTAGCAATCAGCCCCAGCATTTT
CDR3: CASRQQGISNQPQHF

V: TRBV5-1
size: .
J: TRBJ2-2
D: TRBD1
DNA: TGCGCCAGCAGCTGGAACCGGGACAGGGGGAACACCGGGGAGCTGTTTTTT
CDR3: CASSWNRDRGNTGELFF

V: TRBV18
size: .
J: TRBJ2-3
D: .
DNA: TGTGCCAGCTCACCGCGAAGGTACACAGATACGCAGTATTTT
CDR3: CASSPRRYTDTQYF

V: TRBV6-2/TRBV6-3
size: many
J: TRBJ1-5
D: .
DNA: TGTGCCAGCAGTGGGACCTTTAGCAATCAGCCCCAGCATTTT
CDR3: CASSGTFSNQPQHF

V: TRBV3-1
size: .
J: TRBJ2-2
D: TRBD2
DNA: TGTGCCAGCAGCCAAGATTCTCGCGGGAGTTCCACCGGGGAGCTGTTTTTT
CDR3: CASSQDSRGSSTGELFF

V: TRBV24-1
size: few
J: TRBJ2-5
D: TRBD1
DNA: TGTGCCACCAGTGACCCAGGACAGGGAAGCGGGACCCAGTACTTC
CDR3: CATSDPGQGSGTQYF

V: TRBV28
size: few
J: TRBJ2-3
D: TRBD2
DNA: TGTGCCAGCAGTCCCAATATCCGAAGACTAGCGGCGACCGGTACGCAGTATTTT
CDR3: CASSPNIRRLAATGTQYF

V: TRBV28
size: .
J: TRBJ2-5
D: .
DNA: TGTGCCAGCACCCGCGGGGAGACCCAGTACTTC
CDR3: CASTRGETQYF

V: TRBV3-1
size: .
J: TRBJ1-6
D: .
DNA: TGTGCCAGCAGTTACGATTTCGGCCGGGATTCACCCCTCCACTTT
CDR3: CASSYDFGRDSPLHF

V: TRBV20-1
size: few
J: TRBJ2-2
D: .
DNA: TGCAGTGCTAGAGATTTTAGACGTACCACCGGGGAGCTGTTTTTT
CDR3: CSARDFRRTTGELFF

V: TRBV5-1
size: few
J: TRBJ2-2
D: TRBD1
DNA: TGCGCCAGCAGCTTAGGACAGGCGAGGAACACCGGGGAGCTGTTTTTT
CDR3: CASSLGQARNTGELFF

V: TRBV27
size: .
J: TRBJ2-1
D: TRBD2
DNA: TGTGCCAGCAGTCCCCCCGGACTAGCGGGAGTAAGTGAGCAGTTCTTC
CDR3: CASSPPGLAGVSEQFF

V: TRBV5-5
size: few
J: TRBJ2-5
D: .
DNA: TGTGCCAGCAGCTCAACTGTTTTTGTGTACCAAGAGACCCAGTACTTC
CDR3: CASSSTVFVYQETQYF

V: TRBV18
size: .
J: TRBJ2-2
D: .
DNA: TGTGCCAGCTCACTACACACCGCGGGGAACACCGGGGAGCTGTTTTTT
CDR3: CASSLHTAGNTGELFF

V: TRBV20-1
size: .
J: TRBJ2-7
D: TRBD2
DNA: TGCAGCACACGACTAGCGGGGACCTACGAGCAGTACTTC
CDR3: CSTRLAGTYEQYF

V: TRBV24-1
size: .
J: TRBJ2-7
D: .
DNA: TGTGCCACCAGTGATCCGAGCGGCCGGAACGAGCAGTACTTC
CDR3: CATSDPSGRNEQYF

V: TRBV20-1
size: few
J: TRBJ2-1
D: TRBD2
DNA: TGCAGTGCTAGGGCGACTAGCGGGATTCTTAATGAGCAGTTCTTC
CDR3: CSARATSGILNEQFF

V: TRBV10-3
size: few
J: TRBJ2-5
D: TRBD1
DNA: TGTGCCATCAGTGACATAGGACAGGGACAAGAGACCCAGTACTTC
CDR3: CAISDIGQGQETQYF

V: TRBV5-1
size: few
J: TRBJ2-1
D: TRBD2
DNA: TGCGCCAGCAGCTCGGGGACTAAATCCTACAATGAGCAGTTCTTC
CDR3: CASSSGTKSYNEQFF

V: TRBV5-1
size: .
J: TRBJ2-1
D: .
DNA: TGCGCCAGCAGCATAAGGAGGCAAGGGCAGTTCTTC
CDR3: CASSIRRQGQFF

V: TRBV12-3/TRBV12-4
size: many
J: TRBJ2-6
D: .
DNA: TGTGCCGTCAGGGGATCTGGGGCCAACGTCCTGACTTTC
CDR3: CAVRGSGANVLTF